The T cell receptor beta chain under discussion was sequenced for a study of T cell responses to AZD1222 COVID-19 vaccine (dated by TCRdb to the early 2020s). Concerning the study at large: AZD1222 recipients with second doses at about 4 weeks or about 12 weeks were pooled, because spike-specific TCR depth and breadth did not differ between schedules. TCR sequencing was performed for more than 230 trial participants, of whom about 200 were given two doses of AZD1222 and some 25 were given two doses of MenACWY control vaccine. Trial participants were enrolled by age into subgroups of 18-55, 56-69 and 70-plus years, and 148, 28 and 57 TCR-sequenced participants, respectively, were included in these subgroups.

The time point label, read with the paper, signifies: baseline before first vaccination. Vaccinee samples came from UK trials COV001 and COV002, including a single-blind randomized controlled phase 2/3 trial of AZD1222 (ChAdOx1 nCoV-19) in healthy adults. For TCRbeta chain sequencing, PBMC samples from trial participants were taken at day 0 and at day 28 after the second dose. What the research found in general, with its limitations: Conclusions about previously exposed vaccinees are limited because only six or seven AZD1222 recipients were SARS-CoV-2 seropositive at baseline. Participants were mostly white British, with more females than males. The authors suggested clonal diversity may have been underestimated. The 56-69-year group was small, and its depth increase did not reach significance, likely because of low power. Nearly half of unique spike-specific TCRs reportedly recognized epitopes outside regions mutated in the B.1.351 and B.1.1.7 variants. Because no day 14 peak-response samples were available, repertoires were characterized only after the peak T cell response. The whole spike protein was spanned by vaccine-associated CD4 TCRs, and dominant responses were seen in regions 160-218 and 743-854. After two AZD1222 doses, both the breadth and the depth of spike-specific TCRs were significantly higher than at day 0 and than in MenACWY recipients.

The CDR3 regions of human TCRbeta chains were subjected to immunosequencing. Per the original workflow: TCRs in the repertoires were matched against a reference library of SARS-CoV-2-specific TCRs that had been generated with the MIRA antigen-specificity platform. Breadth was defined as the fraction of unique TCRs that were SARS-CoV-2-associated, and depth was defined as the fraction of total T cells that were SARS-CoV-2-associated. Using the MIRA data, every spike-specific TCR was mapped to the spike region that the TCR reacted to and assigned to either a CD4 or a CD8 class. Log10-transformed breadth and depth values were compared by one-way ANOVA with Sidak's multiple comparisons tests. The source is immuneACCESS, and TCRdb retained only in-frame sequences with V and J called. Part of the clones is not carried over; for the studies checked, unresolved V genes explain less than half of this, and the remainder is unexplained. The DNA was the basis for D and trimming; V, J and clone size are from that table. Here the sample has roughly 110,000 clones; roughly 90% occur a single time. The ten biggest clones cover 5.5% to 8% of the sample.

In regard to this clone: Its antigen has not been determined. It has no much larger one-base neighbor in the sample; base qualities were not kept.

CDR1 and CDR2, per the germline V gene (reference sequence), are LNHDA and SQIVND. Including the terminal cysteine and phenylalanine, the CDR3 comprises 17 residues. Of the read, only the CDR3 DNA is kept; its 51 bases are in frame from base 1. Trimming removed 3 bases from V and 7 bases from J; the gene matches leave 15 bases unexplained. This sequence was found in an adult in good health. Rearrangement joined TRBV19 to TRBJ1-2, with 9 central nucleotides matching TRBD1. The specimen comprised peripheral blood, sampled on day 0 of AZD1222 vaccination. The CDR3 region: CASSMVGAQGAVFGYTF. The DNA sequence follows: TGTGCCAGTAGTATGGTAGGCGCACAGGGGGCGGTCTTTGGCTACACCTTC.